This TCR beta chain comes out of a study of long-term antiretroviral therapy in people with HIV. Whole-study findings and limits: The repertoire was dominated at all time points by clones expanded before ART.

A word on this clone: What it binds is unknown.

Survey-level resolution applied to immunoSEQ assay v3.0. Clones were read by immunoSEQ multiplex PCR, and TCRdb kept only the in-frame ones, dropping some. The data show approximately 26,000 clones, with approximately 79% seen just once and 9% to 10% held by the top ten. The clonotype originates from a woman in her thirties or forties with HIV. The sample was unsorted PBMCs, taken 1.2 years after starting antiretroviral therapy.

CDR3: CASSTGDLAKNIQYF. CDR3 in DNA: TGTGCCAGCAGCACGGGGGATTTAGCCAAAAACATTCAGTACTTC. The chain couples TRBV13 to TRBJ2-4; the D gene is possibly TRBD2 (6 bases). Trimming took off 5 bases at V and 0 bases at J, with 11 bases between the two ends. This CDR3 spans 15 amino acids. Germline V gives CDR1 PRHDT, CDR2 FYEKMQ (reference sequence).